This T cell receptor (beta chain) emerged from a study of monozygotic twins with inflammatory bowel disease. Concerning this clonotype: What it binds is unknown.

There are 13 residues in the CDR3. Germline assignment: CDR1 SGHTA and CDR2 FQGNSA. Study outcomes and limitations: Researchers were unable to tell different T cell subtypes apart. Backing was not found for a single strong signal or clonotype associated with IBD.

No DNA is given; TCRdb re-called the 5' RACE reads and lists each CDR3 protein once. This sample's table has 300,000 to 400,000 distinct CDR3 sequences. The rearrangement links TRBV7-2 to TRBJ2-2. This clonotype was obtained from a human donor with ulcerative colitis or Crohn's disease, or a healthy co-twin of an affected twin (not recorded which). Sequenced sample: blood. The CDR3: CASSSSFPGELFF.